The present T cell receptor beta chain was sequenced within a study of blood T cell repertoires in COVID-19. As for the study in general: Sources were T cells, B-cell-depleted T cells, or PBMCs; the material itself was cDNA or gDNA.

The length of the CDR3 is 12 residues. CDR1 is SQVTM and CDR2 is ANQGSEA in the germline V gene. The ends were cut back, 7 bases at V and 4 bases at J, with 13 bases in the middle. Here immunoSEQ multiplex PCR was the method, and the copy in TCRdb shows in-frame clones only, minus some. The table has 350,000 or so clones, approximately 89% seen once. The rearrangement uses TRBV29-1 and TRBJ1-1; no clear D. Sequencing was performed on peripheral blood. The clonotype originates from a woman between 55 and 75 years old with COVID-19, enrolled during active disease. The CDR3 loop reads CSARGYVTEAFF. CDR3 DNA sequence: TGCAGCGCCCGAGGGTATGTCACTGAAGCTTTCTTT. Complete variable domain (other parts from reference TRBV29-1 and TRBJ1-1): SAVISQKPSRDICQRGTSLTIQCQVDSQVTMMFWYRQQPGQSLTLIATANQGSEATYESGFVIDKFPISRPNLTFSTLTVSNMSPEDSSIYLCSARGYVTEAFFGQGTRLTVV.